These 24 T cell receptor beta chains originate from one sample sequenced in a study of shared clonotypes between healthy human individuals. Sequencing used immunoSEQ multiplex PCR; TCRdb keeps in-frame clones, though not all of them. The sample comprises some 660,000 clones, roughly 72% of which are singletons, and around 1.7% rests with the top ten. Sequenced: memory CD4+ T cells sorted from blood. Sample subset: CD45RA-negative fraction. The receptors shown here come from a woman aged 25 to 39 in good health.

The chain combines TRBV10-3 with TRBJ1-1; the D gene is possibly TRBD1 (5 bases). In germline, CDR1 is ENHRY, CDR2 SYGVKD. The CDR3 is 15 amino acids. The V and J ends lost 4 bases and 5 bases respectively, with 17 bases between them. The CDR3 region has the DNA TGTGCCATCAGTGGTCCGACAGCTATGACGACTGAAGCTTTCTTT. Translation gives CAISGPTAMTTEAFF.

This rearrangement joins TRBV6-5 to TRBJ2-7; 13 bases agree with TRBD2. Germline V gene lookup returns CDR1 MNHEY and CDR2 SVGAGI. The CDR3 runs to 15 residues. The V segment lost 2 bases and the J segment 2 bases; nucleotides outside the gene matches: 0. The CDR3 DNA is TGTGCCAGCAGTTACGGGACTAGCGGGACCTACGAGCAGTACTTC. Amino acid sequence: CASSYGTSGTYEQYF.

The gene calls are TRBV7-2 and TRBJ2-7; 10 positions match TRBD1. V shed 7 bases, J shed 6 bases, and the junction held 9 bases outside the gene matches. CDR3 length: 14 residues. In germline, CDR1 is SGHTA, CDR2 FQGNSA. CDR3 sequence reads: CASTQGQGLSEQYF. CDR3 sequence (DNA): TGTGCCAGCACCCAGGGACAGGGGCTTAGCGAGCAGTACTTC.

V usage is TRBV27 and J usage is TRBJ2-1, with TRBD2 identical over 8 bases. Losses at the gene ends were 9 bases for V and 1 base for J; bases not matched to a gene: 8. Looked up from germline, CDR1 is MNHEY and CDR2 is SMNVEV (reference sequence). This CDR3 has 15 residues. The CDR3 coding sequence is TGTGCCAGTCGCGGGGGGCGACGATCCTACAATGAGCAGTTCTTC. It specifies CASRGGRRSYNEQFF.

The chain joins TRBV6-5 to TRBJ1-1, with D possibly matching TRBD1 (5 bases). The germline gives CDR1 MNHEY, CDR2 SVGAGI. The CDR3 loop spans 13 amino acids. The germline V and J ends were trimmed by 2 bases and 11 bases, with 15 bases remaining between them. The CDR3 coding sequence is TGTGCCAGCAGTTACGACAGCGGAACTCTGGCTTTCTTT. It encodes CASSYDSGTLAFF.

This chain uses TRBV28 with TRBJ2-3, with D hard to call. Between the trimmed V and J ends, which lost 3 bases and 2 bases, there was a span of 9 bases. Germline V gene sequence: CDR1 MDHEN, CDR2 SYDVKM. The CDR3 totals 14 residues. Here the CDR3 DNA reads TGTGCCAGCAGTTTGGTCTACTCCACAGATACGCAGTATTTT. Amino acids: CASSLVYSTDTQYF.

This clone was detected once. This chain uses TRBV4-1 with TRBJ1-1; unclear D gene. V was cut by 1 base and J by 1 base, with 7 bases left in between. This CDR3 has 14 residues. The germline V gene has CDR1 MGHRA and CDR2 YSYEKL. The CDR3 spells CASSQVFSNTEAFF. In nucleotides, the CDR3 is TGCGCCAGCAGCCAAGTCTTCTCGAACACTGAAGCTTTCTTT.

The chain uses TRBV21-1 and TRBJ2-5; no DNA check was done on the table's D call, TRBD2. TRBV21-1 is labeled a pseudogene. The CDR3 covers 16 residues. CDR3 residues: CASSKGTPRLVKTQYF. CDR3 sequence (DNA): TGTGCCAGCAGCAAAGGAACACCGAGACTGGTAAAGACCCAGTACTTC.

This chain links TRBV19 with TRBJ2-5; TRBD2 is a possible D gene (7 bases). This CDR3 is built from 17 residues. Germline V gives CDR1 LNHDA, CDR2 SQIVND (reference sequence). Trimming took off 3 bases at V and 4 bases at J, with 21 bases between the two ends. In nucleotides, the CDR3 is TGTGCCAGTAGTATCCCGGCTAGCGGACAGCTAGGAGAGACCCAGTACTTC. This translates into CASSIPASGQLGETQYF.

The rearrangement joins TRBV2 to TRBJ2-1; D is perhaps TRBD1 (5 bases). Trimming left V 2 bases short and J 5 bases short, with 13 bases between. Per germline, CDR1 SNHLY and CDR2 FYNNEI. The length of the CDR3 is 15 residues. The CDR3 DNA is TGTGCCAGCAGTGAAAAGGGGCCCCACAACAATGAGCAGTTCTTC. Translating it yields CASSEKGPHNNEQFF.

As DNA, the CDR3 is TGTGCCAGCAGTGACTCTACCGGGACACACTATAGCAATCAGCCCCAGCATTTT. This codes for CASSDSTGTHYSNQPQHF. V gene TRBV25-1 combines with J gene TRBJ1-5; maybe TRBD1 (6 bases). The CDR3 sequence is 18 residues long. V lost 3 bases to trimming and J lost 0 bases, with 18 bases between them. The germline CDR1 and CDR2 sequences are MGHDK and SYGVNS.

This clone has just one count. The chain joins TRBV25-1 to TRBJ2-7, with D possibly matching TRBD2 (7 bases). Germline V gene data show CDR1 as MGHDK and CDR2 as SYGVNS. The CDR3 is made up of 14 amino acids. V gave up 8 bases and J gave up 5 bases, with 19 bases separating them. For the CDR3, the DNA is TGTGCCAGCTCCGGGGGGCGGGATTCCCACGAGCAGTACTTC. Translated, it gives CASSGGRDSHEQYF.

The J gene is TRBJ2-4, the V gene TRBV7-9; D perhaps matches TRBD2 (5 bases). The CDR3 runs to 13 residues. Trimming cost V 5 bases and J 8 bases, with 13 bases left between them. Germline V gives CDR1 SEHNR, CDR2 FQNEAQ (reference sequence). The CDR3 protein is CASSPAARDIQYF. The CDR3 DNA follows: TGTGCCAGCAGCCCAGCGGCCCGTGACATTCAGTACTTC.

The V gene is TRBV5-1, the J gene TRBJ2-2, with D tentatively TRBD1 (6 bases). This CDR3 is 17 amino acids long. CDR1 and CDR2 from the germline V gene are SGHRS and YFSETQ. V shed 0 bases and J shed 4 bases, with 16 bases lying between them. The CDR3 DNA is TGCGCCAGCAGCTTGGGCTTCGGGGACATTCGCACCGGGGAGCTGTTTTTT. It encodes CASSLGFGDIRTGELFF.

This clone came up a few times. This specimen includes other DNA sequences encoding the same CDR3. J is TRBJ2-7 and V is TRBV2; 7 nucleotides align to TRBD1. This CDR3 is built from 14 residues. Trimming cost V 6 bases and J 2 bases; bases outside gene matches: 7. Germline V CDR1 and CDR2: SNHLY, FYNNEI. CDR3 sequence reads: CASRADRATYEQYF. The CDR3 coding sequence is TGTGCCAGCAGAGCTGACAGGGCGACCTACGAGCAGTACTTC.

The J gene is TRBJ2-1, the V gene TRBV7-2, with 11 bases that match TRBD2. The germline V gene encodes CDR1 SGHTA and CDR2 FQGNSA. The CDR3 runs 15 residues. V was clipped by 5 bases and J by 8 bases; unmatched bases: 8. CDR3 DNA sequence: TGTGCCAGCAGCACCGGACTAGCGGGTAGGGATGAGCAGTTCTTC. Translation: CASSTGLAGRDEQFF.

The CDR3 is CASSLSHLYGYTF. CDR3 nucleotide sequence: TGTGCCAGCAGTTTATCCCATCTTTATGGCTACACCTTC. The genes are TRBV11-2 and TRBJ1-2; D unresolved. The CDR3 runs to 13 residues. Germline CDR1 is SGHAT and CDR2 is FQNNGV. The V gene lost 6 bases and the J gene lost 5 bases, with 13 bases spanning the gap. Complete variable domain (other parts from reference TRBV11-2 and TRBJ1-2): EAGVAQSPRYKIIEKRQSVAFWCNPISGHATLYWYQQILGQGPKLLIQFQNNGVVDDSQLPKDRFSAERLKGVDSTLKIQPAKLEDSAVYLCASSLSHLYGYTFGSGTRLTVV.

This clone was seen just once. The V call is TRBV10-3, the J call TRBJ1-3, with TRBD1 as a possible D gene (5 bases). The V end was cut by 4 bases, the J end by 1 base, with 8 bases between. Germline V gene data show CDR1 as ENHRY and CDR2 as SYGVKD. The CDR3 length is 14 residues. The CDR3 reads CAISVTASGNTIYF. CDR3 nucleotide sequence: TGTGCCATCAGTGTGACAGCTTCTGGAAACACCATATATTTT.

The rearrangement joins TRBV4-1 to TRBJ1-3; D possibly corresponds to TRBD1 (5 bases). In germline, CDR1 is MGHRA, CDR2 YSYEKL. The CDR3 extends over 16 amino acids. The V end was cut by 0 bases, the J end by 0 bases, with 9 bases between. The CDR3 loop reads CASSQDGGVSGNTIYF. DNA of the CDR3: TGCGCCAGCAGCCAAGATGGAGGGGTCTCTGGAAACACCATATATTTT.

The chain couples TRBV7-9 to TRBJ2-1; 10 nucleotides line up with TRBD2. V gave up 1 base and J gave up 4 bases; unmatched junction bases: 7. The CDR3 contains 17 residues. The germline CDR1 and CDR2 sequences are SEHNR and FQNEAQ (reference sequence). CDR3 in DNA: TGTGCCAGCAGCTTAGGGGGACTAGCGTATACTTACAATGAGCAGTTCTTC. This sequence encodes CASSLGGLAYTYNEQFF.

The CDR3 spells CASSEQGQVEQYF. The CDR3 DNA reads TGTGCCAGCAGTGAACAGGGGCAGGTAGAGCAGTACTTC. V is TRBV6-1 and J is TRBJ2-7; D may be TRBD1 (6 bases). CDR3 length: 13 residues. Germline assignment: CDR1 MNHNS and CDR2 SASEGT. The germline V and J ends were trimmed by 2 bases and 7 bases, with 12 bases remaining between them.

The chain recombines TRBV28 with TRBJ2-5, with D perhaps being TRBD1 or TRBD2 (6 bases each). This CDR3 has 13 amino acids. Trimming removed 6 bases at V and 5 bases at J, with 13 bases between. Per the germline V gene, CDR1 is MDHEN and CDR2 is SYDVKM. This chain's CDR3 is CASSQKGGETQYF. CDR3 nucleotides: TGTGCCAGCAGCCAAAAAGGGGGGGAGACCCAGTACTTC.

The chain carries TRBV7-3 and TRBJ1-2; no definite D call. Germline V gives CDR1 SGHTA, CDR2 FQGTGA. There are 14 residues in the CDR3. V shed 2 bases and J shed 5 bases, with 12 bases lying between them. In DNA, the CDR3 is TGTGCCAGCAGCTTAGGGCGTCAGTCTTATGGCTACACCTTC. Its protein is CASSLGRQSYGYTF.

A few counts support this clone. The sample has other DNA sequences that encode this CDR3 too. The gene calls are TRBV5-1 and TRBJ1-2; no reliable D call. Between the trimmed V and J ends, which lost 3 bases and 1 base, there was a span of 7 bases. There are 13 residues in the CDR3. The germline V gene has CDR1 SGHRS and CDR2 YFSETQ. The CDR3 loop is CASSSDGNYGYTF. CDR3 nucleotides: TGCGCCAGCAGCTCGGACGGTAACTATGGCTACACCTTC.